Listed below are T cell receptor beta chains from one sample, sequenced in a study of T cell responses to AZD1222 COVID-19 vaccine. Libraries were prepared by immunoSEQ multiplex PCR; TCRdb keeps only in-frame clonotypes and omits some of them. This sample has 100,000 to 150,000 clones, with roughly nine tenths found just once. The sequencing here drew on peripheral blood, taken on day 0 of AZD1222 vaccination. These receptors all come from an adult in good health. CDR3s include the opening cysteine and the closing phenylalanine or tryptophan. The order of the fields is D gene, J gene, clone size, V gene, CDR3 DNA, CDR3 protein. The D gene is left open where the match is weak. Some rows mark clone size as missing; the rest say once, few, many or name a class of expanded clone.

- TRBJ2-5 once TRBV18 TGTGCCAGCTCACCCTCTTTGGAGGGGAGCGGGGAGACCCAGTACTTC CASSPSLEGSGETQYF
- TRBJ1-3 - TRBV29-1 TGCAGCGTTGCTATAAACGGGAACACCATATATTTT CSVAINGNTIYF
- TRBJ1-3 - TRBV11-2 TGTGCCAGCAGCCCAGGGGTACTCTCTGGAAACACCATATATTTT CASSPGVLSGNTIYF
- TRBJ1-1 once TRBV18 TGTGCCAGCTCATCCCGCCAGGGATATAGCACTGAAGCTTTCTTT CASSSRQGYSTEAFF
- TRBJ1-3 - TRBV9 TGTGCCAGCAGCGTAGAAGCCGGACACTCTGGAAACACCATATATTTT CASSVEAGHSGNTIYF
TRBD1 TRBJ1-5 - TRBV19 TGTGCCAGTAGATTGGGGACAGCCAGCAATCAGCCCCAGCATTTT CASRLGTASNQPQHF
- TRBJ1-2 - TRBV5-1 TGCGCCAGCAGCACTGACGGAGCTAACTATGGCTACACCTTC CASSTDGANYGYTF
- TRBJ1-5 - TRBV28 TGTGCCAGCAGTTTAGAGGGTTATAGCAATCAGCCCCAGCATTTT CASSLEGYSNQPQHF
TRBD1 TRBJ2-2 - TRBV29-1 TGCAGCACCGGGACAGGGAAGTCCGGGGAGCTGTTTTTT CSTGTGKSGELFF
TRBD1 TRBJ1-5 - TRBV6-5 TGTGCCAGCGATCATACAGGGGGCGATCAGCCCCAGCATTTT CASDHTGGDQPQHF
- TRBJ1-1 - TRBV25-1 TGTGCCAGCAGTGAGGGAGTGGGCACTGAAGCTTTCTTT CASSEGVGTEAFF
TRBD2 TRBJ2-1 once TRBV5-8 TGTGCCAGCAGATTCGCGGGAGGCCACTACAATGAGCAGTTCTTC CASRFAGGHYNEQFF
- TRBJ1-2 once TRBV2 TGTGCCAGCAGTGAAGGGGGTAACTATGGCTACACCTTC CASSEGGNYGYTF
- TRBJ1-5 - TRBV10-3 TGTGCCATCAGTGAGGGATTTAGCAATCAGCCCCAGCATTTT CAISEGFSNQPQHF
TRBD1 TRBJ1-6 - TRBV2 TGTGCCAGCAGTGAGTCCCAGGGGGCAGGTTCACCCCTCCACTTT CASSESQGAGSPLHF
- TRBJ2-7 - TRBV5-6 TGTGCCAGCAGCGACGGGACCCCGGACTACGAGCAGTACTTC CASSDGTPDYEQYF
- TRBJ2-7 - TRBV7-6 TGTGCCAGCAGCTTAGCGGGGCGGGGGCAGGGTATTTGGAACGAGCAGTACTTC CASSLAGRGQGIWNEQYF
- TRBJ1-2 once TRBV3-1/TRBV3-2 TGTGCCAGCAGCCTGACGGAAGCTAACTATGGCTACACCTTC CASSLTEANYGYTF
- TRBJ1-2 - TRBV4-2 TGTGCCAGCAGCCAAGAAGTCGCTACTAACTATGGCTACACCTTC CASSQEVATNYGYTF
- TRBJ1-4 - TRBV15 TGTGCCACCAGCAGGGCTACTAGCCGCGGGTCTGAAAAACTGTTTTTT CATSRATSRGSEKLFF
- TRBJ2-3 once TRBV6-2/TRBV6-3 TGTGCCAGCAGTAAGAAGGCACAGTCGGCAGCAGATACGCAGTATTTT CASSKKAQSAADTQYF
- TRBJ1-1 - TRBV6-5 TGTGCCAGCTTGGACAGGAACACTGAAGCTTTCTTT CASLDRNTEAFF
- TRBJ1-2 - TRBV7-9 TGTGCCAGCAGCTTACAGCAGGGAAGCTATGGCTACACCTTC CASSLQQGSYGYTF
TRBD1 TRBJ2-1 - TRBV3-1/TRBV3-2 TGTGCCAGCAGCCCCCCCGGTAGGCAGGACTCAGGGGGGCAGTTCTTC CASSPPGRQDSGGQFF
TRBD1 TRBJ1-1 - TRBV18 TGTGCCAGCTCATCAGGGACAGGGCAGTACGCTGAAGCTTTCTTT CASSSGTGQYAEAFF
- TRBJ2-7 - TRBV6-4 TGTGCCAGCAGTGTAACGACCTACGAGCAGTACTTC CASSVTTYEQYF
- TRBJ2-7 - TRBV6-2/TRBV6-3 TGTGCCAGCAGTGACGAAAAGGGTTTCCGGGAGCAGTACTTC CASSDEKGFREQYF
- TRBJ1-2 - TRBV30 TGTGCCTTAAAGCCGGGACTCTTAAGCTCGGGTAACTATGGCTACACCTTC CALKPGLLSSGNYGYTF
TRBD1 TRBJ1-2 - TRBV10-3 TGTGCCATCAGTGACCAGACGACAGGGGGCCTTGGCTACACCTTC CAISDQTTGGLGYTF
- TRBJ1-1 - TRBV7-9 TGTGCCAGCAGCTTACTCCAGAACACTGAAGCTTTCTTT CASSLLQNTEAFF
- TRBJ2-5 - TRBV7-8 TGTGCCAGCAGCTTGCCCCGGGTCCTAAAGGGAGAGACCCAGTACTTC CASSLPRVLKGETQYF
TRBD1 TRBJ1-2 once TRBV5-1 TGCGCCAGCAGCGGGACAGCTAACTATGGCTACACCTTC CASSGTANYGYTF
- TRBJ1-1 - TRBV12-3/TRBV12-4 TGTGCCAGCAGTCAGAGCTATGAAGCTTTCTTT CASSQSYEAFF
- TRBJ2-7 - TRBV5-1 TGCGCCAGCAGCTTAGCGCAGGGTTTGATCTACGAGCAGTACTTC CASSLAQGLIYEQYF
TRBD1 TRBJ2-1 once TRBV7-9 TGTGCCAGCAGCCCCACCCTGGGGACAGGGGACAATGAGCAGTTCTTC CASSPTLGTGDNEQFF
- TRBJ2-3 - TRBV3-1/TRBV3-2 TGTGCCAGCAGCCAAGAGCTCGGGCCAGATACGCAGTATTTT CASSQELGPDTQYF
- TRBJ2-1 - TRBV3-1/TRBV3-2 TGTGCCAGCAGCCACCCCCGACTAGTGGGTAGCTCCTACAATGAGCAGTTCTTC CASSHPRLVGSSYNEQFF
TRBD2 TRBJ2-3 - TRBV9 TGTGCCAGCAGCGTAGCCCCAGCTAGCGGGAGCGGTGTAGATACGCAGTATTTT CASSVAPASGSGVDTQYF
TRBD2 TRBJ2-1 - TRBV6-5 TGTGCCAGCAGTTTCGGACTAGGGACCAATGAGCAGTTCTTC CASSFGLGTNEQFF
- TRBJ2-3 - TRBV7-2 TGTGCCAGCAGCCTCAGGGGCCCCGGACCTTATACGCAGTATTTT CASSLRGPGPYTQYF
TRBD1 TRBJ2-4 - TRBV28 TGTGCCAGCAGTTCTGGACAGGGGGCCAAAAACATTCAGTACTTC CASSSGQGAKNIQYF
- TRBJ1-2 - TRBV5-5 TGTGCCAGCAGCTTGGATCAGGGTCTTGACTATGGCTACACCTTC CASSLDQGLDYGYTF
TRBD1 TRBJ1-6 - TRBV2 TGTGCCAGCAGAAGTATACGGGACAGGGGATCACCCCTCCACTTT CASRSIRDRGSPLHF
- TRBJ1-5 - TRBV2 TGTGCCAGCAGTCGGGGGAGCAGCCCCAATCAGCCCCAGCATTTT CASSRGSSPNQPQHF
TRBD2 TRBJ2-2 - TRBV10-3 TGTGCCATCAGTGGGTCTTCGAGCGGGGCGAGCACCGGGGAGCTGTTTTTT CAISGSSSGASTGELFF
- TRBJ1-6 - TRBV9 TGTGCCAGCAGCGTAGAACAGGGCGGCTCACCCCTCCACTTT CASSVEQGGSPLHF
- TRBJ2-7 - TRBV19 TGTGCCAGTAGTATGGTCTGGGGGGCCTACGAGCAGTACTTC CASSMVWGAYEQYF
- TRBJ1-1 once TRBV7-9 TGTGCCAGCAGCATTCTCCACGAGAACACTGAAGCTTTCTTT CASSILHENTEAFF
TRBD1 TRBJ2-7 - TRBV6-5 TGTGCCAGCAAATTTACAGGGGCCCACTACGAGCAGTACTTC CASKFTGAHYEQYF
- TRBJ2-7 - TRBV7-3 TGTGCCAGCAGCTTAGAACGGGGTTTGGGGTACGAGCAGTACTTC CASSLERGLGYEQYF
- TRBJ1-2 - TRBV19 TGTGCCAGTAGTGGCGGTTACTATGGCTACACCTTC CASSGGYYGYTF
TRBD2 TRBJ2-3 - TRBV6-5 TGTGCCAGCAGCCGTAGCGGGGAGAGACGAGATACGCAGTATTTT CASSRSGERRDTQYF